Listed below are T cell receptor beta chains from one sample, sequenced in a study of CD8 T cells in Susac syndrome. Using its own MiXCR run on the immunoSEQ multiplex PCR reads, TCRdb lists one record per CDR3 protein. Seen here are some 210,000 distinct CDR3 sequences, around 93% observed once, and the top ten hold about 0.14%. The sequenced material came from CD4+ T cells from PBMCs. The receptors were gathered from a human donor with Susac syndrome. Each CDR3 is given with its conserved first and last residue. The D gene is left open where the match is weak.

v_gene: TRBV29-1; d_gene: TRBD2; j_gene: TRBJ2-7; CDR3aa: CSAERGNSYEQYF; CDR3nt: TGCAGCGCCGAGCGGGGGAACTCCTACGAGCAGTACTTC
v_gene: TRBV12-3/TRBV12-4; d_gene: TRBD2; j_gene: TRBJ2-1; CDR3aa: CASSTSGGSYEQFF; CDR3nt: TGTGCCAGCAGTACTAGCGGGGGCTCTTATGAGCAGTTCTTC
v_gene: TRBV7-9; d_gene: TRBD1; j_gene: TRBJ1-1; CDR3aa: CASSLGTGGLGNTEAFF; CDR3nt: TGTGCCAGCAGCTTGGGCACAGGGGGCCTGGGGAACACTGAAGCTTTCTTT
v_gene: TRBV19; d_gene: -; j_gene: TRBJ2-5; CDR3aa: CASSRGAASVGETQYF; CDR3nt: TGTGCCAGTAGTAGAGGGGCCGCATCCGTAGGGGAGACCCAGTACTTC
v_gene: TRBV7-3; d_gene: TRBD2; j_gene: TRBJ2-2; CDR3aa: CAIHREGRDGTGELFF; CDR3nt: TGTGCCATCCATAGGGAGGGGCGCGATGGCACCGGGGAGCTGTTTTTT
v_gene: TRBV5-5; d_gene: -; j_gene: TRBJ2-2; CDR3aa: CASSLVGTGELFF; CDR3nt: TGTGCCAGCAGCTTGGTGGGCACCGGGGAGCTGTTTTTT
v_gene: TRBV30; d_gene: -; j_gene: TRBJ2-2; CDR3aa: CAWGQLTVGELFF; CDR3nt: TGTGCCTGGGGACAGTTAACCGTCGGGGAGCTGTTTTTT
v_gene: TRBV12-3/TRBV12-4; d_gene: TRBD1; j_gene: TRBJ1-2; CDR3aa: CASSPTRTGATGYTF; CDR3nt: TGTGCCAGCAGTCCCACGCGGACAGGCGCAACTGGCTACACCTTC
v_gene: TRBV4-2; d_gene: -; j_gene: TRBJ2-2; CDR3aa: CASSQNSGQVTGELFF; CDR3nt: TGTGCCAGCAGCCAGAATTCCGGCCAGGTCACCGGGGAGCTGTTTTTT
v_gene: TRBV20-1; d_gene: -; j_gene: TRBJ1-5; CDR3aa: CSAIRTADQPQHF; CDR3nt: TGCAGTGCTATCCGGACGGCTGATCAGCCCCAGCATTTT
v_gene: TRBV20-1; d_gene: TRBD1; j_gene: TRBJ2-7; CDR3aa: CSARDPLKTGGSSYEQYF; CDR3nt: TGCAGTGCTAGAGATCCCCTTAAGACAGGGGGGAGCTCCTACGAGCAGTACTTC